The rows below give T cell receptor beta chains drawn from one sample of a study of OX40 agonist ivuxolimab in advanced cancers. Libraries were prepared by immunoSEQ multiplex PCR; TCRdb keeps only in-frame clonotypes and omits some of them. Of 73,000 or so clones listed, just over 85% are singletons. The material sequenced was CD4+ or CD8+ T cells sorted from blood, taken in a trial of the OX40 agonist ivuxolimab. Receptors originate from an adult with an advanced solid tumor such as melanoma, head and neck, liver or kidney cancer. Both conserved end residues are part of each CDR3. Each record gives: D gene, J gene, clone size, V gene, CDR3 DNA, CDR3 protein. D genes are given only for firm matches. The listing skips clone size in some rows; elsewhere it reads once, few, many or a size class.

TRBD2 TRBJ2-5 NA TRBV29-1 TGCAGCGTTGACTCTAGCGGGAGTGAGACCCAGTACTTC CSVDSSGSETQYF
NA TRBJ2-5 NA TRBV5-6 TGTGCCAGCAGCTTGGTTTCGTACCAAGAGACCCAGTACTTC CASSLVSYQETQYF
TRBD2 TRBJ2-1 NA TRBV27 TGTGCCAGCTCCGGGGCGGCTAGCGGGGAAAATGAGCAGTTCTTC CASSGAASGENEQFF
TRBD1 TRBJ1-5 NA TRBV18 TGTGCCAGCTCACCCGGACAGGGCCAAAATCAGCCCCAGCATTTT CASSPGQGQNQPQHF
TRBD1 TRBJ2-7 NA TRBV5-1 TGCGCCAGCAGCCCGGGACAGGGGGTGGCCTACGAGCAGTACTTC CASSPGQGVAYEQYF
NA TRBJ2-2 once TRBV6-1 TGTGCCAGCAGTATTGCCAGGGCTACCGGGGAGCTGTTTTTT CASSIARATGELFF
TRBD1 TRBJ2-7 once TRBV5-4 TGTGCCAGCAGCTTGGGGACAGGGGCCTACGAGCAGTACTTC CASSLGTGAYEQYF
NA TRBJ2-2 NA TRBV5-1 TGCGCCAGCAGCTTGGGGGCGTCAGGGAGCACCGGGGAGCTGTTTTTT CASSLGASGSTGELFF
TRBD1 TRBJ1-1 NA TRBV30 TGTGCCTGGAGGGAGACAGGGGCGTCTTTCTTT CAWRETGASFF
NA TRBJ2-7 NA TRBV6-5 TGTGCCAGCAGTTCCCCCCCCGGCGAGCAGTACTTC CASSSPPGEQYF
TRBD2 TRBJ2-2 NA TRBV11-2 TGTGCCAGCAGCTTAGCCCCTAGCGGGAGGGCCGGGGAGCTGTTTTTT CASSLAPSGRAGELFF
TRBD1 TRBJ1-2 NA TRBV27 TGTGCCAGCAGTCCCACAGGGGAAAGGGGCTATGGCTACACCTTC CASSPTGERGYGYTF
NA TRBJ2-7 once TRBV5-1 TGCGCCAGCAGCTTGGGTCCCGGGACGGGGCAGTACTTC CASSLGPGTGQYF
TRBD2 TRBJ2-5 NA TRBV9 TGTGCCAGCAGCGTAGGGGGAGGGGAAGAGACCCAGTACTTC CASSVGGGEETQYF
TRBD2 TRBJ2-1 NA TRBV5-6 TGTGCCAGCAGCTTGGTCGTAGCGGGGGGTTTAGAGCAGTTCTTC CASSLVVAGGLEQFF
NA TRBJ1-1 NA TRBV7-9 TGTGCCAGCAGCTTAGAACGGAAGAACACTGAAGCTTTCTTT CASSLERKNTEAFF
TRBD1 TRBJ1-6 NA TRBV5-1 TGCGCCAGCGCGACAGGGGTTCAGAATTCACCCCTCCACTTT CASATGVQNSPLHF
NA TRBJ2-1 NA TRBV11-2 TGTGCCAGCAGCTTACTAGCAACTTACAATGAGCAGTTCTTC CASSLLATYNEQFF
TRBD2 TRBJ2-2 NA TRBV5-6 TGTGCCAGCAGCTTTCCGGGACTAGCGGGAAACACCGGGGAGCTGTTTTTT CASSFPGLAGNTGELFF
TRBD1 TRBJ1-6 NA TRBV7-9 TGTGCCAGCAGCTTAACAGGGGAAAATTCACCCCTCCACTTT CASSLTGENSPLHF
TRBD2 TRBJ2-7 NA TRBV2 TGTGCCAGCAGTGCAGGGCCTAGCGGGAACTCCTACGAGCAGTACTTC CASSAGPSGNSYEQYF
NA TRBJ1-1 NA TRBV11-3 TGTGCCAGCAGCGCACAGGTTGGCACTGAAGCTTTCTTT CASSAQVGTEAFF
NA TRBJ2-1 NA TRBV27 TGTGCCAGCAGTTTAATCCCGACTACGTACAATGAGCAGTTCTTC CASSLIPTTYNEQFF
NA TRBJ1-4 NA TRBV7-2 TGTGCCAGCAGCTTAGTAGGAGCTAATGAAAAACTGTTTTTT CASSLVGANEKLFF
TRBD2 TRBJ2-3 NA TRBV6-5 TGTGCCACCTTATCCGCGACTAGCGGGCAGTATTTT CATLSATSGQYF
NA TRBJ1-3 NA TRBV19 TGTGCCACTCAGGCTAGCGGAAACACCATATATTTT CATQASGNTIYF
NA TRBJ1-1 few TRBV6-4 TGTGCCAGCAGTGACGAGGGGGGGACTGAAGCTTTCTTT CASSDEGGTEAFF